The T cell receptor beta chain described here comes from a study of memory CD4+ T cells and cytomegalovirus serostatus. Study-level information: This sample comes from healthy Belgian adults, under 10 CMV seropositive, roughly 22 seronegative.

The sort gate was single viable CD3+CD4+CD8-CD45RO+ cells for memory CD4+ T cells. After thawing, CD4+ T cells were positively selected. The CDR3 extends over 13 amino acids. Trimming cost V 1 base and J 2 bases, with 6 bases left between them. Germline CDR1 reads KGHSH; CDR2 reads LQKENI. Sequencing was performed with immunoSEQ multiplex PCR; in TCRdb, only in-frame clones are kept and a portion is missing. The sample holds tens of thousands of clones, 70% to 85% seen once. The rearrangement links TRBV18 to TRBJ2-7; perhaps TRBD1 as D (5 bases). Sample: memory CD4+ T cells from blood. This clonotype was obtained from an adult in good health and CMV-seropositive. The CDR3 DNA reads as TGTGCCAGCTCACCACGCAGGGCCTACGAGCAGTACTTC. Encoded protein: CASSPRRAYEQYF.